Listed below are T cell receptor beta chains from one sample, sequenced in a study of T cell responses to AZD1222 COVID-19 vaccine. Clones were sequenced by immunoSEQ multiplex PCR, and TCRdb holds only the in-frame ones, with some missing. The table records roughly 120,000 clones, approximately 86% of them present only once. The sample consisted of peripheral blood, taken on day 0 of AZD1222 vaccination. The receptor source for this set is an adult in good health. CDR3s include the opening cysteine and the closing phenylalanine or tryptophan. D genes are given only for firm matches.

CASSPDGNSPLHF,TRBJ1-6,TRBV28,13,.
CASSLQDGTWAKKSGTGELFF,TRBJ2-2,TRBV3-1/TRBV3-2,21,.
CASSFGPNAEQFF,TRBJ2-1,TRBV6-2/TRBV6-3,13,.
CASSILTGPTEAFF,TRBJ1-1,TRBV19,14,.
CASSPLGTDLSEKLFF,TRBJ1-4,TRBV5-5,16,TRBD1
CASSLGAGTAYTF,TRBJ1-2,TRBV27,13,.
CASSVDPSGVRGEQYF,TRBJ2-7,TRBV9,16,TRBD2
CASREETGFGTEAFF,TRBJ1-1,TRBV2,15,TRBD1
CASSLRDIGTDTQYF,TRBJ2-3,TRBV28,15,.
CASSPLGKETQYF,TRBJ2-5,TRBV7-8,13,.
CAISESEKGTNEKLFF,TRBJ1-4,TRBV10-3,16,.
CASSQGTGEETQYF,TRBJ2-5,TRBV4-1,14,TRBD1
CASSKLSGSTQYF,TRBJ2-5,TRBV6-2/TRBV6-3,13,TRBD2
CASSIAGGRTEAFF,TRBJ1-1,TRBV19,14,TRBD1
CASSPDSYGYTF,TRBJ1-2,TRBV18,12,.
CASSLRRGFISSGANVLTF,TRBJ2-6,TRBV7-8,19,.
CASSPGVRAGNTIYF,TRBJ1-3,TRBV14,15,.
CASSLLGAVNSPLHF,TRBJ1-6,TRBV5-6,15,.
CASSLNRRANYGYTF,TRBJ1-2,TRBV4-3,15,.
CASSQDDRGNRNSPLHF,TRBJ1-6,TRBV4-3,17,TRBD1
CASKSRLAENIQYF,TRBJ2-4,TRBV11-2,14,.
CASSAGGTEAFF,TRBJ1-1,TRBV9,12,.